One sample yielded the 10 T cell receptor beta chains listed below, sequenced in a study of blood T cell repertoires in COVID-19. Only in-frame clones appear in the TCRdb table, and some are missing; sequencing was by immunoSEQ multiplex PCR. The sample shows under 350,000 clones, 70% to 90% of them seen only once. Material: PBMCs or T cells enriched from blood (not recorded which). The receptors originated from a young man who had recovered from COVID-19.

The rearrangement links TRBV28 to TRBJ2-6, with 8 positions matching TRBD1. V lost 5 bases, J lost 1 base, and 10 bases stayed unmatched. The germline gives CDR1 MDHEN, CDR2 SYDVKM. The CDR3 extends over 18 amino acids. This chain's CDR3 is CASSQSGRGRSGANVLTF. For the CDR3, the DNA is TGTGCCAGCAGTCAATCGGGCAGGGGGCGGTCTGGGGCCAACGTCCTGACTTTC.

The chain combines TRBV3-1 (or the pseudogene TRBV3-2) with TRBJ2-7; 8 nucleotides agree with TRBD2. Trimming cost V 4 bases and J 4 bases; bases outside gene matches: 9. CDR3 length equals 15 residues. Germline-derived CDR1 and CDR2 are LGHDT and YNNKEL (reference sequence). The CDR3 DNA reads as TGTGCCAGCAGCCCCCTCGGGGGGGTTCGGTACGAGCAGTACTTC. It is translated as CASSPLGGVRYEQYF.

The DNA for the CDR3 is TGCGCCAGCAGCTTGGTCGACGGGGGACCTCCTTACGAGCAGTACTTC. It specifies CASSLVDGGPPYEQYF. This rearrangement joins TRBV5-1 to TRBJ2-7; weak D call: TRBD2 (6 bases). There are 16 residues in the CDR3. Germline-derived CDR1 and CDR2 are SGHRS and YFSETQ. Deletions cut 0 bases from V and 4 bases from J, with 17 bases between.

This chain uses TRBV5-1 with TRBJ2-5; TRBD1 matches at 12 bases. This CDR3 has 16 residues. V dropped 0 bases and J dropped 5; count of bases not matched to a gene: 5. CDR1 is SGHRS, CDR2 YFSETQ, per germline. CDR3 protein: CASSLASGQGAETQYF. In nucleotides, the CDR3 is TGCGCCAGCAGCTTGGCCTCGGGACAGGGGGCGGAGACCCAGTACTTC. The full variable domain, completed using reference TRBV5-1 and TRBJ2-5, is KAGVTQTPRYLIKTRGQQVTLSCSPISGHRSVSWYQQTPGQGLQFLFEYFSETQRNKGNFPGRFSGRQFSNSRSEMNVSTLELGDSALYLCASSLASGQGAETQYFGPGTRLLVL.

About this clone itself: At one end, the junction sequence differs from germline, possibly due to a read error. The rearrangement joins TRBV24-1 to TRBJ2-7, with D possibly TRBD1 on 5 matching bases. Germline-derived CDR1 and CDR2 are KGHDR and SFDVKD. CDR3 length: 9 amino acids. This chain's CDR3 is CATRILGDF. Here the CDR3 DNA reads TGTGCCACCAGGATCTTAGGGGACTTC.

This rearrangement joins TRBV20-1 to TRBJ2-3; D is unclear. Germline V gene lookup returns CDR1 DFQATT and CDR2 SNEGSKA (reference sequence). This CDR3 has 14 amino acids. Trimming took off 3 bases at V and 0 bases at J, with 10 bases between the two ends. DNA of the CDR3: TGCAGTGCTAGTTTGGCCTCTAGCACAGATACGCAGTATTTT. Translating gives CSASLASSTDTQYF.

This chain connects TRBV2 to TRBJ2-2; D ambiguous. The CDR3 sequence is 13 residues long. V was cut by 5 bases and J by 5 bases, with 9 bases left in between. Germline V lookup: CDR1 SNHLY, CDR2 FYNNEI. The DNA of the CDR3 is TGTGCCAGCAGTTTTCGAGCTACCGGGGAGCTGTTTTTT. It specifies CASSFRATGELFF.

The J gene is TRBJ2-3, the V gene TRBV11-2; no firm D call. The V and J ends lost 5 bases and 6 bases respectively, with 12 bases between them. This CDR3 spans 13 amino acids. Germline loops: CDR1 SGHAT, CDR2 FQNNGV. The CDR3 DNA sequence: TGTGCCAGCAGCCTCCCTTTTTTGGATACGCAGTATTTT. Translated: CASSLPFLDTQYF.

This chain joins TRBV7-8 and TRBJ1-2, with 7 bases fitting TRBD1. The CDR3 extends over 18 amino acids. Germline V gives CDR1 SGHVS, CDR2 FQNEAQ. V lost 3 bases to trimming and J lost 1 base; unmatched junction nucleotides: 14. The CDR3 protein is CASSLTALTGTLNYGYTF. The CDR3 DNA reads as TGTGCCAGCAGCTTGACCGCTCTGACAGGGACCCTTAACTATGGCTACACCTTC.

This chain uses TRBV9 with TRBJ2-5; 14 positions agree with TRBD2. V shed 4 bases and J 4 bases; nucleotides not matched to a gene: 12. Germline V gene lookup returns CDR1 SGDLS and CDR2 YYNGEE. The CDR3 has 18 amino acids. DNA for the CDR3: TGTGCCAGCAGCTTACGGACTAGCGGGGGGCCCGTTGGAGAGACCCAGTACTTC. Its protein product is CASSLRTSGGPVGETQYF. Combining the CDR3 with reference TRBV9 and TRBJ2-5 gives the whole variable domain DSGVTQTPKHLITATGQRVTLRCSPRSGDLSVYWYQQSLDQGLQFLIQYYNGEERAKGNILERFSAQQFPDLHSELNLSSLELGDSALYFCASSLRTSGGPVGETQYFGPGTRLLVL.